This T cell receptor (beta chain) was found in a study of T cell clonality in common variable immunodeficiency. Per germline, CDR1 SGHTA and CDR2 FQGTGA. The CDR3 has 14 residues. This clone was counted between two and nine times. Its antigen is still unknown. The read ends 3 residues before the CDR3 terminus; that terminus is restored from the germline J gene. The method was immunoSEQ multiplex PCR; TCRdb's version includes in-frame clones alone and lacks a portion of them. Singletons are absent from the sample, which has tens of thousands of clones. Study results and caveats: Links between repertoire features and CVID complications were heterogeneity-limited. In common variable immunodeficiency, TCR beta chains reportedly carried fewer deletions and N-nucleotide insertions. TCRbeta clonality was increased in CVID versus healthy controls.

This clonotype originated in a person between 18 and 70 years old in good health. Sequencing input: peripheral blood mononuclear cells. The rearrangement uses TRBV7-3 and TRBJ1-2; no definite D call. CDR3 bases read: TGTGCCAGCAGCTTATCAGGTTCCCTCTACGAC. It translates to CASSLSGSLYD. The full CDR3 protein is CASSLSGSLYDYTF. Combining the CDR3 with reference TRBV7-3 and TRBJ1-2 gives the whole variable domain GAGVSQTPSNKVTEKGKYVELRCDPISGHTALYWYRQSLGQGPEFLIYFQGTGAADDSGLPNDRFFAVRPEGSVSTLKIQRTERGDSAVYLCASSLSGSLYDYTFGSGTRLTVV.